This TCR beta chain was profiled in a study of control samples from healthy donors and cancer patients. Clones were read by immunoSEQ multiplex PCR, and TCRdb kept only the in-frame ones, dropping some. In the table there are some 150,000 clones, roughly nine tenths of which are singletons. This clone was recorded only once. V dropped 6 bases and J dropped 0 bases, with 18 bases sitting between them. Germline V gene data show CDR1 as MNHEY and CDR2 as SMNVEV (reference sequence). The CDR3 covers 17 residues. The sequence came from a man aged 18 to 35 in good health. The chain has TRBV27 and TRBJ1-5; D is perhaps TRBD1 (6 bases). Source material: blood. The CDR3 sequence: CASRVGRGGYSNQPQHF. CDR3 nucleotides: TGTGCCAGCAGGGTCGGGCGAGGGGGGTATAGCAATCAGCCCCAGCATTTT.